A selection of T cell receptor beta chains follows, all from one sample in a study of blood T cell repertoires in COVID-19. Sequencing was performed with immunoSEQ multiplex PCR; in TCRdb, only in-frame clones are kept and a portion is missing. The data show under 200,000 clones, approximately 84% seen once. Sequenced material: peripheral blood. These receptors all stem from a human donor with acute or convalescent COVID-19. The donor label of this sample is uncertain. CDR3s include the opening cysteine and the closing phenylalanine or tryptophan. Each record gives: J gene, D gene, V gene, clone size, CDR3 protein, CDR3 DNA. D genes are given only for firm matches. Rows may omit the clone size; those that give it use once, few, many or a size class.

j_gene: TRBJ1-2
d_gene: NA
v_gene: TRBV11-2
abundance: NA
CDR3aa: CASSWAGPKGYTF
CDR3nt: TGTGCCAGCAGCTGGGCGGGACCGAAAGGCTACACCTTC

j_gene: TRBJ1-1
d_gene: NA
v_gene: TRBV6-1
abundance: NA
CDR3aa: CASSDDRIRAFF
CDR3nt: TGTGCCAGCAGTGACGACAGGATTCGGGCTTTCTTT

j_gene: TRBJ1-1
d_gene: NA
v_gene: TRBV4-1
abundance: NA
CDR3aa: CASATQVNTEAFF
CDR3nt: TGCGCCAGCGCCACACAGGTGAACACTGAAGCTTTCTTT

j_gene: TRBJ2-1
d_gene: TRBD2
v_gene: TRBV3-1/TRBV3-2
abundance: NA
CDR3aa: CASSRTSGNEQFF
CDR3nt: TGTGCCAGTTCGCGGACTAGCGGAAATGAGCAGTTCTTC

j_gene: TRBJ1-5
d_gene: NA
v_gene: TRBV11-1
abundance: few
CDR3aa: CASSLGRGENQPQHF
CDR3nt: TGTGCCAGCAGCTTGGGCCGGGGAGAAAATCAGCCCCAGCATTTT

j_gene: TRBJ2-7
d_gene: TRBD1
v_gene: TRBV2
abundance: NA
CDR3aa: CASRSGQGAPEQYF
CDR3nt: TGTGCCAGCAGGAGCGGACAGGGGGCTCCGGAGCAGTACTTC

j_gene: TRBJ2-1
d_gene: NA
v_gene: TRBV6-4
abundance: NA
CDR3aa: CASSAEDSSYNEQFF
CDR3nt: TGTGCCAGCAGTGCTGAGGACAGCTCCTACAATGAGCAGTTCTTC

j_gene: TRBJ2-2
d_gene: NA
v_gene: TRBV2
abundance: NA
CDR3aa: CASSDQGLNTGELFF
CDR3nt: TGTGCCAGCAGTGATCAGGGGCTGAACACCGGGGAGCTGTTTTTT

j_gene: TRBJ2-7
d_gene: TRBD2
v_gene: TRBV2
abundance: NA
CDR3aa: CASSEAGGGVYEQYF
CDR3nt: TGTGCCAGCAGTGAAGCTGGGGGAGGGGTCTACGAGCAGTACTTC

j_gene: TRBJ1-2
d_gene: NA
v_gene: TRBV9
abundance: NA
CDR3aa: CASKRTNYGYTF
CDR3nt: TGTGCCAGTAAGCGGACTAACTATGGCTACACCTTC

j_gene: TRBJ2-1
d_gene: TRBD1
v_gene: TRBV11-2
abundance: NA
CDR3aa: CASSNEAGGLYEQFF
CDR3nt: TGTGCCAGCAGCAATGAGGCAGGGGGCCTTTATGAGCAGTTCTTC